This T cell receptor (beta chain) was sequenced for a study of T cell changes during pregnancy in multiple sclerosis. Profiling relied on immunoSEQ multiplex PCR, and the TCRdb table lists in-frame clones only, not all of them. Among more than 15,000 clones listed, 83% were seen once. Here the sequenced sample was CD8+ T cells from peripheral blood mononuclear cells, taken after pregnancy. This clonotype originated in a female donor in good health, enrolled as a control in a pregnancy study.

The CDR3 region has the DNA TGTGCCAGCAGCCAAGCCCCCGACAGGACAAACCTAGCTTTCTTT. Translating gives CASSQAPDRTNLAFF. V and J are TRBV4-2 and TRBJ1-1, with D possibly being TRBD1 (6 bases). V lost 1 base and J lost 10, with 19 bases in between. The CDR3 is 15 residues long. Germline V CDR1 and CDR2: LGHNA, YNFKEQ.